This note documents a single T cell receptor (beta chain) sequence. Its specificity is unknown. This sample was taken from a study of shared clonotypes between healthy human individuals. Notes on the study in general: Sampling involved blood alone; tissue repertoires likely differ. Sharing across four donors was highest in naive CD4 (approximately 5%) and lowest in memory CD8 (around 0.4%).

CD45RO negativity and positive selection for CCR7 defined naive CD8 cells, a population that excluded terminally differentiated effector memory CD45RA+ cells. The donor cohort consisted entirely of Caucasian adults residing in Nashville, Tennessee. CDR1 and CDR2 from the germline V gene are MNHEY and SMNVEV (reference sequence). The CDR3 sequence is 14 residues long. V shed 7 bases and J shed 4 bases, with 15 bases lying between them. The authors distributed each subset's genomic DNA evenly over several immunoSEQ plates. The method was immunoSEQ multiplex PCR; TCRdb's version includes in-frame clones alone and lacks a portion of them. The table includes about 2.1 million clones, just over 90% detected once.

V gene TRBV27 combines with J gene TRBJ2-3; the D gene is possibly TRBD2 (7 bases). The origin of this receptor is a man aged 18 to 35 in good health. Some clones in this sample may be carry-over from other donors' samples. What was sequenced was naive CD8+ T cells from PBMCs. The CDR3 DNA sequence: TGTGCCAGCACTCCGGGGGGCGCATCAGATACGCAGTATTTT. It codes for CASTPGGASDTQYF.